This TCR beta chain was captured by sequencing in a study of OX40 agonist ivuxolimab in advanced cancers. A note on the overall study: The costimulatory receptor OX40 (CD134) was targeted by ivuxolimab, a fully human IgG2 agonistic monoclonal antibody. Prior anti-PD-1, anti-PD-L1 or anti-CTLA-4 therapy was permitted, and checkpoint inhibitors had been received by about 37% of dose-escalation patients. Intravenous ivuxolimab was administered to patients every 2 weeks at six dose levels: 0.01, 0.1, 0.3, 1.5, 3 and 10 mg/kg. Of the 52 patients in dose escalation, approximately 20 had hepatocellular carcinoma, around 15 had melanoma, 9 had renal cell carcinoma and 9 had head and neck cancer. In the dose-escalation cohort, approximately 80% of patients were male, and the mean age was roughly 60 years with a range of about 20 to 80. Peripheral TCRbeta sequencing aimed to test whether ivuxolimab altered TCR sequence diversity and caused clonal T-cell expansion. Three dose-escalation patients achieved partial responses, one with hepatocellular carcinoma and two with cutaneous melanoma. The paper describes the monotherapy dose-escalation part (N of about 55 patients) of the phase I trial of ivuxolimab.

Genomic DNA was extracted from sorted cells for sequencing of the TCRbeta CDR3 region. The immunoSEQ Assay was used for sequencing of TCRbeta CDR3 regions. The clones in this table, taken by TCRdb from immuneACCESS, are in-frame only. Not every clone is retained; where verified, under half of the shortfall comes from an unresolved V gene, and the cause of the rest is unknown. The sample contains 41,000 or so clones, about 82% of them found a single time. The ten largest clones add up to roughly 2.7% of the sample. On this clone: The antigen this receptor binds is unknown. No quality values exist for individual bases; no much larger clone is one base distant.

On the study overall, not on this receptor specifically: Low levels of normalized T-cell clonal expansion were also seen in some nonresponding patients. On average, CD8+ T cells showed more expanded clones than CD4+ T cells after ivuxolimab. In the 0.1-3.0 mg/kg groups, partial responders had among the lowest normalized peripheral clonal expansion, particularly in CD8+ T cells. At doses from 0.1 to 3.0 mg/kg, clonal expansion was seen in both CD4+ and CD8+ blood T cells between baseline and week 6. The antigen specificity of the clonally expanded peripheral T cells was not determined.

Taken from cysteine to phenylalanine, the CDR3 has 12 residues. Just CDR3 DNA is preserved here, 36 bases in frame from base 1. V is clipped by 4 bases and J by 12 bases, and the sequence between their germline boundaries is 16 bases long. CDR1 and CDR2 (SGHNT, YENEEA) derive from the germline V gene. The trial excluded patients who had a history of autoimmune disease or who were on systemic immunosuppression. Peripheral blood for TCR sequencing was collected from all dose cohorts at baseline, on cycle 4 day 1, and on cycle 7 day 1. The samples were taken from a phase I, first-in-human, multicenter, open-label dose-escalation trial of ivuxolimab. Adults with locally advanced or metastatic melanoma, renal cell, hepatocellular, or head and neck squamous cell carcinoma were enrolled in the trial. Before TCR sequencing, CD4+ and CD8+ T cells were separately sorted from peripheral blood.

The sequence was obtained from an adult with an advanced solid tumor such as melanoma, head and neck, liver or kidney cancer. The specimen comprised CD4+ or CD8+ T cells sorted from blood, sampled in a trial of the OX40 agonist ivuxolimab. The rearranged chain carries TRBV11-3 and TRBJ2-7, with an unclear D gene assignment. The CDR3 has the sequence CASSWRREVVYF. The DNA sequence is TGTGCCAGCAGCTGGAGACGTGAGGTGGTGTACTTC.